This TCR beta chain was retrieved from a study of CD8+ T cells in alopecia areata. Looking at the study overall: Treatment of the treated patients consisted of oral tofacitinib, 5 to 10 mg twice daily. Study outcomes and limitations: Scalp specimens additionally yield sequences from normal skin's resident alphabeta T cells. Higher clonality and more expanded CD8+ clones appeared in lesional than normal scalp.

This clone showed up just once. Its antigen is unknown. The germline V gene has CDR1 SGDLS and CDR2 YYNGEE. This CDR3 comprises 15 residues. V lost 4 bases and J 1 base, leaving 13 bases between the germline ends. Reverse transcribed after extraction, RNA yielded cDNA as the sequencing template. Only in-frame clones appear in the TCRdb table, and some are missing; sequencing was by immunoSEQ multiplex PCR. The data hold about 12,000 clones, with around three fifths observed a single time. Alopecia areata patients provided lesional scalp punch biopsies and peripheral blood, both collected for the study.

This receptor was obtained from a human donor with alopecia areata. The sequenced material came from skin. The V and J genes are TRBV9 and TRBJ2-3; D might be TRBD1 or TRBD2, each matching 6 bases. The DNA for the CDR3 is TGTGCCAGCAGCCCAATGGGGGGCGGCACAGATACGCAGTATTTT. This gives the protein CASSPMGGGTDTQYF.